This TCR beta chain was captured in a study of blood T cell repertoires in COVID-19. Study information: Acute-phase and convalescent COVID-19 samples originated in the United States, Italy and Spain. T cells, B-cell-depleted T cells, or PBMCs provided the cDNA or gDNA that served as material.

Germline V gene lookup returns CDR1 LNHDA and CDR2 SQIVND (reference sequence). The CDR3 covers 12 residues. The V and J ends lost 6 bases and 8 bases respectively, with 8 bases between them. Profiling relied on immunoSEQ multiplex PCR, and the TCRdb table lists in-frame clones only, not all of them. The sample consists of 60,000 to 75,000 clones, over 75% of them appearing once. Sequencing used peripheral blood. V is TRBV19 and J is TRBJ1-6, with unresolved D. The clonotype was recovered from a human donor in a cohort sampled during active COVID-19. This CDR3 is CASSYGDSPLHF. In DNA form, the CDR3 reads TGTGCCAGTAGCTACGGGGATTCACCCCTCCACTTT.